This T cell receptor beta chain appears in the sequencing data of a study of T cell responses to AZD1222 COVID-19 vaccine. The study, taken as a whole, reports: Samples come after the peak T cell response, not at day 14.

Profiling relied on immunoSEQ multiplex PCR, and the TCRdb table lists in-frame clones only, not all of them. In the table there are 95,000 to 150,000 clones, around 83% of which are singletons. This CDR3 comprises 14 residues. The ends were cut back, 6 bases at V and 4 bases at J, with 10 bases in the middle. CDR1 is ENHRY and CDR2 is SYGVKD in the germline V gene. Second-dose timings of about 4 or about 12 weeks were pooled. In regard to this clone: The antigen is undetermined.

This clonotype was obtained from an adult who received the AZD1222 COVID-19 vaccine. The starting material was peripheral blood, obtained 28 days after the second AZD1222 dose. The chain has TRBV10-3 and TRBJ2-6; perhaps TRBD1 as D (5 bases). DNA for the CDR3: TGTGCCATCAGGCAGGGATCCGGGGCCAACGTCCTGACTTTC. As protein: CAIRQGSGANVLTF.